Listed below are T cell receptor beta chains from one sample, sequenced in a study of cytomegalovirus exposure and HLA in healthy donors. Method: immunoSEQ multiplex PCR; TCRdb's copy keeps in-frame clones and lacks some. The sample table sets out around 52,000 clones. Sample: PBMCs. The receptors were gathered from a man aged 40-55 years in good health and CMV-seropositive. The CDR3 runs from the conserved cysteine through the conserved F or W. The listing skips clone size in some rows; elsewhere it reads once, few, many or a size class.

j_call | clone_size | v_call | cdr3_aa
TRBJ2-7 | - | TRBV7-9 | CASSPDTPYEQYF
TRBJ1-1 | - | TRBV30 | CASLTGRAEAFF
TRBJ2-7 | - | TRBV5-6 | CASSPPHGGLYEQYF
TRBJ2-7 | - | TRBV4-1 | CASSQEGTGEYEQYF
TRBJ2-7 | - | TRBV15 | CATSSRTDSYEQYF
TRBJ2-4 | - | TRBV29-1 | CSVAVQNIQYF
TRBJ2-3 | - | TRBV1 | CTSSQTLETDTQYF
TRBJ2-5 | - | TRBV5-6 | CASSFPTSGTSEETQYF
TRBJ2-5 | - | TRBV28 | CASRLMQLGKTQYF
TRBJ1-1 | - | TRBV7-8 | CASSGGHAEAFF
TRBJ2-1 | - | TRBV19 | CASSMGQGRNEQFF
TRBJ2-1 | - | TRBV5-6 | CASSSRRPGYNEQFF
TRBJ2-5 | - | TRBV19 | CASSMQSQETQYF
TRBJ1-1 | - | TRBV6-5 | CASRYRGLNTEAFF
TRBJ2-3 | - | TRBV6-6 | CASSYPGTSGTDTQYF
TRBJ2-7 | - | TRBV6-5 | CASPVPDRQAYEQYF
TRBJ2-1 | - | TRBV5-1 | CASSLADVSGDNEQFF
TRBJ2-3 | - | TRBV27 | CASSFLLAGDTQYF
TRBJ1-1 | - | TRBV2 | CASRKQGAVTEAFF
TRBJ2-5 | - | TRBV4-3 | CASSQGLPAGETQYF
TRBJ1-2 | - | TRBV19 | CASSMGARRAEGYTF
TRBJ2-1 | medium-sized | TRBV14 | CASSQELARHEQFF
TRBJ1-4 | - | TRBV7-9 | CASSQTREAHEKLFF
TRBJ1-3 | - | TRBV5-1 | CASSSQGAGNTIYF
TRBJ2-5 | - | TRBV6-4 | CANLQGHRPGGTQYF
TRBJ2-2 | - | TRBV6-6 | CASSYSDRNTGELFF
TRBJ2-7 | - | TRBV6-5 | CASSRMLAGAYEQYF
TRBJ2-3 | - | TRBV14 | CASSQLPYTQYF
TRBJ2-3 | - | TRBV9 | CASSHRTSGITDTQYF
TRBJ2-3 | - | TRBV4-2 | CASSQEISGGPTDTQYF
TRBJ2-7 | - | TRBV28 | CASSAKGLAQYEQYF
TRBJ1-1 | - | TRBV6-6 | CASSYSNILEAFF
TRBJ2-3 | - | TRBV29-1 | CSVDGTGHHTDTQYF
TRBJ2-7 | - | TRBV5-6 | CASDSGQVREQYF
TRBJ1-4 | - | TRBV4-3 | CASSLYQGASEKLFF